This T cell receptor beta chain comes out of a study of cytomegalovirus exposure and HLA in healthy donors. This PCR relied on a set of 60 Vbeta primers and 13 Jbeta primers. Some clones are missing from TCRdb's copy, which holds only in-frame ones; the method was immunoSEQ multiplex PCR. The table lists 100,000 or so clones, approximately 70% of them singletons. This clone has only a few counts. This CDR3 has 13 amino acids. The germline V gene has CDR1 MDHEN and CDR2 SYDVKM. Trimming removed 7 bases from V and 5 bases from J; junction bases left unmatched: 7. The TCR was taken from a man aged 40-55 years in good health and CMV-seropositive. Sequenced material: PBMCs. This chain joins TRBV28 and TRBJ2-7, with 8 positions matching TRBD2. The CDR3 loop reads CASKRESRDEQYF. The CDR3 DNA follows: TGTGCCAGCAAGCGGGAGAGCAGAGACGAGCAGTACTTC.